This T cell receptor beta chain originates from a study of blood T cell repertoires in COVID-19. In the study overall: Acute and convalescent COVID-19 specimens originated in the United States, Italy and Spain. Sources were T cells, B-cell-depleted T cells, or PBMCs; the material itself was cDNA or gDNA.

CDR1 and CDR2 (germline): SGHRS, YFSETQ. The CDR3 consists of 15 residues. The V end lost 4 bases, the J end lost 1 base, and 12 bases lay between the germline ends. Original processing methods: Reference gene primer amplification gave nucleated cell count estimates. This table comes from immunoSEQ multiplex PCR, and its TCRdb copy is limited to in-frame clones, with some not included. That table furnishes V, J and clone size, whereas the DNA furnished D and trimming. The sample has 40,000 or so clones, nearly 90% seen once. Sequencing was performed on peripheral blood. The sequence was obtained from a man aged 45-60 years with active COVID-19. The V gene is TRBV5-1, the J gene TRBJ1-3; the D is unclear. CDR3 residues: CASSPSQNSGNTIYF. CDR3 sequence (DNA): TGCGCCAGCAGCCCGTCACAGAATTCTGGAAACACCATATATTTT.